The source of this TCR beta chain is a study of cytomegalovirus exposure and HLA in healthy donors. In regard to this clone: As yet, its antigen is unknown.

Generated by immunoSEQ multiplex PCR, the TCRdb table keeps only in-frame clones and is missing some. The sample shows about 220,000 clones, roughly 88% of them seen only once. Study results and caveats: Specificity of a few CMV-associated chains for CMV antigens was verified in vitro.

Sequencing was carried out using PBMCs. This TCR was recovered from a woman aged 18 to 35 in good health and CMV-seronegative.

In DNA, the CDR3 is TGCGCCAGCAGCTTGTTCGCGGGAGGAACCTACGAGCAGTACTTC. The encoded protein is CASSLFAGGTYEQYF. The rearrangement links TRBV5-1 to TRBJ2-7; 8 bases map to TRBD2. The CDR3 runs to 15 residues. V dropped 1 base and J dropped 2; count of bases not matched to a gene: 5. The V gene's germline CDR1 is SGHRS and CDR2 YFSETQ.